This T cell receptor beta chain comes out of a study of blood T cell repertoires in COVID-19. This CDR3 spans 15 amino acids. After removal of 3 bases from V and 5 bases from J, the junction contained 8 bases not matched to a gene. Germline V lookup: CDR1 KGHSH, CDR2 LQKENI. Measured with immunoSEQ multiplex PCR; TCRdb has only the in-frame clones, and not every one. The table records fewer than 250,000 clones, 86% of them present only once. Sequencing was carried out using PBMCs or T cells enriched from blood (not recorded which). The chain recombines TRBV18 with TRBJ2-5; 8 nucleotides match TRBD2. This TCR was recovered from a woman aged 45-65 years who had recovered from COVID-19. The DNA of the CDR3 is TGTGCCAGCTCACCTGCGCGGGGGGCCGCGGAGACCCAGTACTTC. Encoded protein: CASSPARGAAETQYF.